This paragraph covers one T cell receptor beta chain sequence. Its antigen is unknown. The CDR3 has 11 residues. Between the trimmed V and J ends, which lost 3 bases and 7 bases, there was a span of 9 bases. Germline loops: CDR1 SQVTM, CDR2 ANQGSEA. In each case, RNA was isolated and then reverse transcribed into cDNA as the sequencing template. Generated by immunoSEQ multiplex PCR, the TCRdb table keeps only in-frame clones and is missing some. The table has about 150,000 clones, roughly 58% seen once; the top ten hold about 40%. The sample is drawn from a study of CD8+ T cells in alopecia areata. Findings of the study overall: Greater clonality was observed in lesional scalp samples, especially alopecia totalis/universalis, versus normal scalp.

J is TRBJ1-2 and V is TRBV29-1; a possible D gene is TRBD1 (6 bases). The sample taken for sequencing was CD8+ T cells sorted from blood. The sequence came from a human donor in good health. The CDR3 DNA sequence: TGCAGCGTTGAGGGGGCAACTGGCTACACCTTC. This sequence encodes CSVEGATGYTF.